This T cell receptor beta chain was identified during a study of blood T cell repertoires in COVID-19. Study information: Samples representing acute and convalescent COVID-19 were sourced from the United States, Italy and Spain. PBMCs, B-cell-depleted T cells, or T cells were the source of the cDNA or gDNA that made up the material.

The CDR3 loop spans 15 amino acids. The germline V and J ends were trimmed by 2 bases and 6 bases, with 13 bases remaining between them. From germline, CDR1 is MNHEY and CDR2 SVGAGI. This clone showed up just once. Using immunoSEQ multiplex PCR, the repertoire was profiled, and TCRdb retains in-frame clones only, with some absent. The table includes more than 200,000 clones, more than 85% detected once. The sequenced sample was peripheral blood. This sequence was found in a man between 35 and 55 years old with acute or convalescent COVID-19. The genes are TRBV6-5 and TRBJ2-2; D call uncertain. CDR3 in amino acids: CASSYTAVRAGELFF. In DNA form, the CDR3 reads TGTGCCAGCAGTTACACGGCGGTACGGGCCGGGGAGCTGTTTTTT.